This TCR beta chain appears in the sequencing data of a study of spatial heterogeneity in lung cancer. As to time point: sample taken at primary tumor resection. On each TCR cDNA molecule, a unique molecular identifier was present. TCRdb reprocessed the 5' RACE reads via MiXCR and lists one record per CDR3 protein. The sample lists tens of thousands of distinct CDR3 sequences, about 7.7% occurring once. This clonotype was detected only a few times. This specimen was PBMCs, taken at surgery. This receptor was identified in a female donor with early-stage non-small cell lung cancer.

The CDR3 bases are TGTGCCAGCAGCTTGGGGCTAGCGGGGAAGACCCAGTACTTC. Amino acids: CASSLGLAGKTQYF. V and J are TRBV5-4 and TRBJ2-5; 9 nucleotides line up with TRBD2. CDR1 is SGHNT and CDR2 is YYREEE in the germline V gene (reference sequence). The J segment lost 6 bases and the V segment lost 0 bases, leaving 3 bases of the junction unmatched. The CDR3 loop spans 14 amino acids.